Detailed here is one T cell receptor (beta chain). Repertoires were generated with immunoSEQ multiplex PCR, while TCRdb's copy carries only in-frame clones and drops some. The sample records 45,000 to 50,000 clones, around 80% being singletons. The data stem from a study of OX40 agonist ivuxolimab in advanced cancers. The sequenced sample was CD4+ or CD8+ T cells sorted from blood, obtained in a trial of the OX40 agonist ivuxolimab. This clonotype originated in an adult with an advanced solid tumor such as melanoma, head and neck, liver or kidney cancer.

DNA of the CDR3: TGTGCCACCAGCATTGACAGTAGTTCCTACGAGCAGTACTTC. Its translation is CATSIDSSSYEQYF. This sequence joins TRBV15 and TRBJ2-7, with D maybe TRBD1 (5 bases). Trimming removed 4 bases from V and 1 base from J, with 11 bases in between. Germline loops: CDR1 LNHNV, CDR2 YYDKDF (reference sequence). This CDR3 has 14 amino acids.